One and the same sample provided the 28 T cell receptor beta chains below, sequenced in a study of control samples from healthy donors and cancer patients. Produced via immunoSEQ multiplex PCR; TCRdb's table is partial and in-frame only. The sample has hundreds of thousands of clones, around 90% seen once; the top ten hold around 6.4%. The specimen was PBMCs. These receptors came from a man in his forties or fifties with head and neck cancer.

V and J are TRBV5-6 and TRBJ1-5, with D uncertain. The germline CDR1 and CDR2 sequences are SGHDT and YYEEEE. V gave up 0 bases and J gave up 3 bases, with 10 bases separating them. The CDR3 contains 15 residues. The DNA of the CDR3 is TGTGCCAGCAGCTTGGGTTCAGCCCACAATCAGCCCCAGCATTTT. Residues: CASSLGSAHNQPQHF.

The V and J genes are TRBV12-3 or TRBV12-4 and TRBJ2-1, with TRBD1 as a possible D gene (6 bases). This CDR3 region has 11 residues. V lost 6 bases and J lost 10, with 10 bases in between. The CDR3 is CASRDGQEQFF. In DNA, the CDR3 is TGTGCCAGCAGAGACGGACAGGAGCAGTTCTTC.

The gene calls are TRBV11-2 and TRBJ2-3; possible D gene TRBD2, 6 bases. The germline gives CDR1 SGHAT, CDR2 FQNNGV. V shed 0 bases and J shed 2 bases, with 15 bases lying between them. The CDR3 loop spans 17 amino acids. The CDR3 is CASSLDLRAGPTDTQYF. CDR3 nucleotide sequence: TGTGCCAGCAGCTTAGATCTCAGGGCGGGACCCACAGATACGCAGTATTTT.

V usage is TRBV2 and J usage is TRBJ1-1; D unclear. The CDR3 length is 15 residues. CDR1 and CDR2 (germline): SNHLY, FYNNEI. The V gene lost 1 base and the J gene lost 0 bases, with 9 bases spanning the gap. CDR3 residues: CASSEVVGMNTEAFF. In nucleotides, the CDR3 is TGTGCCAGCAGTGAAGTGGTGGGGATGAACACTGAAGCTTTCTTT.

The V gene is TRBV10-2, the J gene TRBJ2-7; 9 bases map to TRBD2. Germline values: CDR1 WSHSY, CDR2 SAAADI. This CDR3 is 15 amino acids long. V trimming: 1 base; J trimming: 2 bases; junction bases outside the gene matches: 3. CDR3 sequence: CASSELGGGAYEQYF. CDR3 bases: TGCGCCAGCAGTGAGTTGGGCGGGGGGGCCTACGAGCAGTACTTC.

This chain uses TRBV28 with TRBJ1-5; D uncertain. V lost 2 bases and J lost 0, with 11 bases in between. Germline-derived CDR1 and CDR2 are MDHEN and SYDVKM. The CDR3 totals 16 residues. The CDR3 protein is CASSLVSGFSNQPQHF. Here the CDR3 DNA reads TGTGCCAGCAGTTTAGTGAGCGGGTTTAGCAATCAGCCCCAGCATTTT.

The chain has TRBV10-3 and TRBJ2-7; D possibly uses TRBD1 or TRBD2 (5 bases each). V shed 3 bases and J shed 2 bases, with 11 bases lying between them. Germline loops: CDR1 ENHRY, CDR2 SYGVKD. The CDR3 length is 14 residues. DNA of the CDR3: TGTGCCATCAGTGATCCCCAGGGAGCCTACGAGCAGTACTTC. Translation: CAISDPQGAYEQYF.

The chain couples TRBV28 to TRBJ1-1, with D unclear. Per the germline V gene, CDR1 is MDHEN and CDR2 is SYDVKM. The CDR3 covers 14 residues. V was pared by 0 bases and J by 6 bases, with 11 bases between. The CDR3 nucleotides are TGTGCCAGCAGTTTATGGTTCGGAGGCCCTGAAGCTTTCTTT. Amino acid sequence: CASSLWFGGPEAFF.

This clone is a singleton in its sample. The genes are TRBV5-4 and TRBJ1-4, with D possibly TRBD1 on 5 matching bases. CDR1 is SGHNT and CDR2 is YYREEE in the germline V gene (reference sequence). The germline V and J ends were trimmed by 4 bases and 6 bases, with 16 bases remaining between them. The CDR3 has 15 residues. The DNA of the CDR3 is TGTGCCAGCAGCCCGGGGGGACCCAAGCATGAAAAACTGTTTTTT. Translation: CASSPGGPKHEKLFF.

The chain has TRBV6-2 or TRBV6-3 and TRBJ2-1; 12 nucleotides match TRBD2. The germline CDR1 and CDR2 sequences are MNHEY and SVGEGT. Germline trimming cut 5 bases from V and 4 bases from J; bases unmatched to any gene: 3. CDR3 length: 15 amino acids. CDR3 sequence: CASSLAGGLYNEQFF. Here the CDR3 DNA reads TGTGCCAGCAGTCTAGCGGGAGGGTTATACAATGAGCAGTTCTTC.

The genes are TRBV11-2 and TRBJ2-1; D call uncertain. V shed 0 bases and J shed 4 bases, with 16 bases lying between them. The CDR3 extends over 17 amino acids. The germline V gene encodes CDR1 SGHAT and CDR2 FQNNGV. CDR3 DNA: TGTGCCAGCAGCTTAGATTTGGCTGGCCGAGCTTACAATGAGCAGTTCTTC. It specifies CASSLDLAGRAYNEQFF.

The rearrangement joins TRBV28 to TRBJ2-7, with 10 bases matching TRBD2. J gave up 2 bases and V 8 bases, and 6 bases lay outside the gene matches. The CDR3 is made up of 14 amino acids. CDR1 is MDHEN, CDR2 SYDVKM, per germline. The CDR3 nucleotides read TGTGCCAGCCACCGGACTAGCGGCGCCTACGAGCAGTACTTC. Translation: CASHRTSGAYEQYF.

This rearrangement joins TRBV6-2 or TRBV6-3 to TRBJ2-7, with D maybe TRBD2 (6 bases). V was shortened by 2 bases and J by 2 bases, with 10 bases between the two germline ends. The CDR3 covers 14 residues. The V gene's germline CDR1 is MNHEY and CDR2 SVGEGT. The CDR3 here is CASSYGGVAYEQYF. The CDR3 nucleotides read TGTGCCAGCAGTTACGGCGGGGTCGCCTACGAGCAGTACTTC.

The CDR3 here is CASSLATGIEQFF. CDR3 DNA: TGCGCCAGCAGCTTGGCCACAGGGATTGAGCAGTTCTTC. The rearrangement joins TRBV5-1 to TRBJ2-1, with D tentatively TRBD1 (6 bases). The CDR3 consists of 13 residues. Looked up from germline, CDR1 is SGHRS and CDR2 is YFSETQ. V shed 0 bases and J shed 9 bases, with 10 bases lying between them.

The J gene is TRBJ1-4, the V gene TRBV6-5, with D tentatively TRBD1 (6 bases). The CDR3 is 14 residues long. Germline V gene data show CDR1 as MNHEY and CDR2 as SVGAGI. V gave up 5 bases and J gave up 4 bases, with 11 bases separating them. The CDR3 here is CASSRTANNEKLFF. The CDR3 DNA reads TGTGCCAGCAGTCGGACAGCCAATAATGAAAAACTGTTTTTT.

The chain is built from TRBV11-2 and TRBJ2-7, with 7 bases matching TRBD1. V gave up 5 bases and J gave up 0 bases; unmatched junction bases: 4. This CDR3 region has 14 residues. Germline CDR1 reads SGHAT; CDR2 reads FQNNGV. The chain's CDR3 is CASSQDRSSYEQYF. In nucleotides, the CDR3 is TGTGCCAGCAGCCAGGACAGGTCCTCCTACGAGCAGTACTTC.

A single count supports this clone. The chain joins TRBV27 to TRBJ2-1; TRBD1 matches 7 bases. Trimming removed 5 bases from V and 3 bases from J; junction bases left unmatched: 7. The CDR3 totals 15 residues. CDR1 is MNHEY, CDR2 SMNVEV, per germline (reference sequence). The chain's CDR3 is CASSTDGQVYNEQFF. CDR3 DNA sequence: TGTGCCAGCAGTACCGACGGACAGGTCTACAATGAGCAGTTCTTC.

V is TRBV12-3 or TRBV12-4 and J is TRBJ2-5; D unresolved. The CDR3 consists of 13 residues. The ends were cut back, 4 bases at V and 2 bases at J, with 8 bases in the middle. The CDR3, as DNA: TGTGCCAGCAGTTCGGCCAGTCAAGAGACCCAGTACTTC. Translated: CASSSASQETQYF.

This rearrangement joins TRBV6-5 to TRBJ2-7; D possibly corresponds to TRBD1 (6 bases). The V gene's germline CDR1 is MNHEY and CDR2 SVGAGI. CDR3 length equals 11 residues. Between the trimmed V and J ends, which lost 8 bases and 6 bases, there was a span of 11 bases. This CDR3 reads CASRTGLEQYF. In DNA, the CDR3 is TGTGCCAGCCGTACAGGGCTCGAGCAGTACTTC.

V is TRBV15 and J is TRBJ2-3, with 8 bases that match TRBD2. The CDR3 is 15 amino acids. Per germline, CDR1 LNHNV and CDR2 YYDKDF (reference sequence). Trimming removed 3 bases from V and 1 base from J; junction bases left unmatched: 3. CDR3 residues: CATSSGGARTDTQYF. Written as DNA, the CDR3 is TGTGCCACCAGCAGCGGGGGGGCCCGCACAGATACGCAGTATTTT.

The rearrangement uses TRBV6-5 and TRBJ1-2; no firm D call. This CDR3 contains 14 residues. With 5 bases removed from V and 4 bases from J, the gap between germline ends came to 14 bases. Germline-derived CDR1 and CDR2 are MNHEY and SVGAGI. The CDR3 sequence is CASSPGNRVYGYTF. The DNA for the CDR3 is TGTGCCAGCAGTCCCGGTAACCGGGTCTATGGCTACACCTTC.

CDR3 region: CASSVGLAGNTGELFF. CDR3 nucleotides: TGTGCCAGCAGCGTAGGCCTAGCGGGGAACACCGGGGAGCTGTTTTTT. The chain recombines TRBV9 with TRBJ2-2, with 8 bases matching TRBD2. Germline V gene sequence: CDR1 SGDLS, CDR2 YYNGEE. The V and J ends lost 0 bases and 1 base, in that order; junction bases with no gene match: 2. The CDR3 has 16 residues.

V usage is TRBV7-3 and J usage is TRBJ2-3; 10 bases are a match to TRBD2. The germline CDR1 and CDR2 sequences are SGHTA and FQGTGA. The CDR3 length is 15 residues. V lost 5 bases, J lost 0 bases, and 2 bases stayed unmatched. The CDR3 DNA sequence: TGTGCCAGCAGCCCAGCGGGGGGGAGCACAGATACGCAGTATTTT. Its translation: CASSPAGGSTDTQYF. The variable domain in full, completed from reference TRBV7-3 and TRBJ2-3, reads GAGVSQTPSNKVTEKGKYVELRCDPISGHTALYWYRQSLGQGPEFLIYFQGTGAADDSGLPNDRFFAVRPEGSVSTLKIQRTERGDSAVYLCASSPAGGSTDTQYFGPGTRLTVL.

In its sample, this clone was seen once. The CDR3 reads CASKAVPPSGYTF. In DNA, the CDR3 is TGTGCCAGCAAGGCAGTTCCCCCGTCGGGCTACACCTTC. The chain has TRBV6-5 and TRBJ1-2, with no clear D. This CDR3 is built from 13 residues. The germline V gene encodes CDR1 MNHEY and CDR2 SVGAGI. With 7 bases removed from V and 8 bases from J, the gap between germline ends came to 17 bases.

The gene calls are TRBV27 and TRBJ2-1, with 8 bases fitting TRBD1. The CDR3 runs 16 residues. Germline CDR1 and CDR2: MNHEY and SMNVEV (reference sequence). Losses at the gene ends were 6 bases for V and 2 bases for J; bases not matched to a gene: 9. CDR3 DNA sequence: TGTGCCAGCAGAATTTTAACAGGGGGAACCTACAATGAGCAGTTCTTC. Protein: CASRILTGGTYNEQFF.

This sequence joins TRBV6-5 and TRBJ1-1; D gene uncertain. V gave up 2 bases and J gave up 7 bases, with 11 bases separating them. The CDR3 is 13 residues long. Germline V gene sequence: CDR1 MNHEY, CDR2 SVGAGI. This CDR3 reads CASSYVDGGEAFF. Here the CDR3 DNA reads TGTGCCAGCAGTTACGTGGACGGAGGTGAAGCTTTCTTT.

The J gene is TRBJ2-7, the V gene TRBV11-2; no definite D call. Trimming removed 4 bases at V and 6 bases at J, with 7 bases between. The length of the CDR3 is 11 residues. CDR1 is SGHAT and CDR2 is FQNNGV in the germline V gene. The CDR3 DNA is TGTGCCAGCAGCTCCTTTTTCGAGCAGTACTTC. Residues: CASSSFFEQYF.

The CDR3 region is CASSPSDRSYEQYF. The CDR3 DNA reads as TGTGCCAGCAGTCCGTCCGACCGCTCCTACGAGCAGTACTTC. This rearrangement joins TRBV27 to TRBJ2-7, with D hard to call. Germline CDR1 is MNHEY and CDR2 is SMNVEV (reference sequence). The ends were cut back, 5 bases at V and 0 bases at J, with 11 bases in the middle. The CDR3 sequence is 14 residues long.